Listed here is a single T cell receptor (beta chain). The data were obtained in a study of blood T cell repertoires in COVID-19. Study-level information: COVID-19 samples, acute and convalescent, were from the United States, Italy and Spain. From T cells, B-cell-depleted T cells, or PBMCs came the material, which was cDNA or gDNA.

CDR3 length equals 13 residues. Trimming left V 7 bases short and J 6 bases short, with 15 bases between. Original processing notes: For nucleated cells, counts were estimated from reference gene primer amplification. Only in-frame clones appear in the TCRdb table, and some are missing; sequencing was by immunoSEQ multiplex PCR. V and J calls and clone size come straight from that table; D and trimming were deduced from the DNA. Among a few hundred thousand clones, roughly 90% were seen once, and the ten largest hold about 11%. The receptor comes from a woman aged 25 to 39 with COVID-19, enrolled during active disease. The specimen sequenced was peripheral blood. The rearrangement joins TRBV12-3 or TRBV12-4 to TRBJ1-1; D may be TRBD1 (6 bases). The CDR3 sequence: CASKKQGLAEAFF. DNA for the CDR3: TGTGCCAGCAAAAAACAGGGCCTCGCTGAAGCTTTCTTT.